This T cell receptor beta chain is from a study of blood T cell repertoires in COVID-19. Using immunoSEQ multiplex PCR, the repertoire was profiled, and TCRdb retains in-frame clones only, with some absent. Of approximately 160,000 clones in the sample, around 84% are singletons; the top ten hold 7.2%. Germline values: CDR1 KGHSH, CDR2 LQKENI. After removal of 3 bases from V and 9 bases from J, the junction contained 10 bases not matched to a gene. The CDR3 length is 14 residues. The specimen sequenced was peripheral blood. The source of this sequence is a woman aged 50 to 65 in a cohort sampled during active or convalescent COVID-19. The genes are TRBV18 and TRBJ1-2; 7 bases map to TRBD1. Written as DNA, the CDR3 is TGTGCCAGCTCACCTCCGGGAACAGGGGAAAGCTACACCTTC. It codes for CASSPPGTGESYTF.